The 2 T cell receptor beta chains listed next were all sequenced from one sample in a study of blood T cell repertoires in COVID-19. TCRdb's table, derived via immunoSEQ multiplex PCR, lists solely in-frame clones and lacks some. The table has fewer than 350,000 clones, 88% seen once. The sequenced sample was peripheral blood. These receptors were obtained from a woman aged 25-40 years with COVID-19, enrolled during active disease.

As DNA, the CDR3 is TGTGCCATCAGGGGACAGTCCTCTGGGGCCAACGTCCTGACTTTC. Amino acid sequence: CAIRGQSSGANVLTF. This chain joins TRBV10-3 and TRBJ2-6, with 7 bases identical to TRBD1. Germline V CDR1 and CDR2: ENHRY, SYGVKD. Unmatched junction bases numbered 2, after V lost 6 bases and J lost 0 bases. This CDR3 comprises 15 residues.

This sequence joins TRBV5-1 and TRBJ2-3; 12 nucleotides align to TRBD2. The ends lost 5 bases at V and 5 bases at J; junction bases unmatched: 6. Germline V CDR1 and CDR2: SGHRS, YFSETQ. The CDR3 runs to 15 residues. The CDR3: CASRRTSGVLDTQYF. CDR3 in DNA: TGCGCCAGCAGAAGGACTAGCGGGGTTCTAGATACGCAGTATTTT.